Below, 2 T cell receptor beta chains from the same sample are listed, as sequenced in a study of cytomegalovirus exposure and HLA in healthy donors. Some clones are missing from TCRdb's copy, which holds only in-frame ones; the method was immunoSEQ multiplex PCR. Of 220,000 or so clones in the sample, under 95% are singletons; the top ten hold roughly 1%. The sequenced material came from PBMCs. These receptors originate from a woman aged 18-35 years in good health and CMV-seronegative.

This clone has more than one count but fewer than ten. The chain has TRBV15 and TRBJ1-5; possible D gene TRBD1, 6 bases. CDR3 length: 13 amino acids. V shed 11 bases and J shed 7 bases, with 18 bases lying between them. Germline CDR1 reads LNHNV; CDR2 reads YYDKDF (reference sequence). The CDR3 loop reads CAVGTPVFQPQHF. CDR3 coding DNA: TGTGCCGTCGGGACACCCGTCTTCCAGCCCCAGCATTTT.

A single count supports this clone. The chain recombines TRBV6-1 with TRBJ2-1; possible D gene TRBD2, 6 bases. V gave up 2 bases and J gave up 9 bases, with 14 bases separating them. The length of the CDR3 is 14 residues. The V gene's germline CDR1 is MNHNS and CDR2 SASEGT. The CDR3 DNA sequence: TGTGCCAGCAGTGAACTAGCGTTGACGAGTGAGCAGTTCTTC. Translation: CASSELALTSEQFF.